A single sample is the source of the 29 T cell receptor beta chains below, sequenced in a study of tumor-infiltrating lymphocytes in primary liver carcinoma. Total RNA and DNA came together from approximately 20-30 mg of bulk tissue without cell sorting. Production of TCR beta cDNA used approximately 0.45 ug total RNA together with a constant-region primer. Investigators got TCR beta libraries out of three nested multiplex PCR rounds, done with slightly modified ARM-PCR. Primers for the first two PCR rounds were TRBV1-TRBV30 forward primers and a C-beta reverse primer (roughly 9 cycles per round). Via MiXCR, TCRdb re-called the multiplex PCR reads, giving one row per CDR3 protein. The sample includes more than 70,000 distinct CDR3 sequences, under 75% of them seen just once. The specimen was tumor-adjacent normal liver tissue. The receptors were gathered from a man aged 40-49 years with primary liver carcinoma and hepatitis B virus infection.

Note on this clonotype: One end of the junction does not line up with germline, which may come from a read error. The rearrangement uses TRBV6-2 or TRBV6-3 and TRBJ1-2; weak D call: TRBD1 (5 bases). Germline V CDR1 and CDR2: MNHEY, SVGEGT. The CDR3 contains 16 residues. CDR3 sequence reads: CANSYSKFSRENGYTF. CDR3 coding DNA: TGTGCCAACAGTTACTCGAAGTTCTCCAGGGAGAATGGCTACACCTTC.

This clonotype was detected ten times or more. V gene TRBV11-3 combines with J gene TRBJ1-5, with a weak D call TRBD1 (5 bases). The CDR3 is 14 amino acids. Trimming took off 6 bases at V and 0 bases at J, with 9 bases between the two ends. Germline V gene data show CDR1 as SGHNT and CDR2 as YENEEA. The CDR3, as DNA: TGTGCCAGCAGTGACAGCTATAGCAATCAGCCCCAGCATTTT. Its translation is CASSDSYSNQPQHF.

A note on this clonotype: Given a much more abundant clone one base away, this may be a read error. This chain links TRBV25-1 with TRBJ1-2; 10 positions agree with TRBD1. Germline lookup yields CDR1 MGHDK and CDR2 SYGVNS. The CDR3 is 14 residues long. CDR3 loop: CASSHDRGRSGCTF. The CDR3 region has the DNA TGTGCCAGCAGTCACGACAGGGGGCGAAGTGGCTGCACCTTC.

The sample holds a few counts of this clonotype. This chain connects TRBV11-1 to TRBJ2-1, with TRBD2 identical over 7 bases. The CDR3 loop spans 17 amino acids. Trimming took 5 bases from V and 5 from J; bases not matched to a gene: 15. Germline V gene sequence: CDR1 SGHAT, CDR2 FQDESV (reference sequence). In DNA, the CDR3 is TGTGCCAGCAGCCTGGGACTAACGGGAGAAGCTGACAATGAGCAGTTCTTC. Its protein is CASSLGLTGEADNEQFF.

Turning to this clonotype: The junction differs from germline at one of its ends, possibly a read error. The chain joins TRBV4-3 to TRBJ2-5; possible D gene TRBD1, 5 bases. The germline CDR1 and CDR2 sequences are LGHNA and YSLEER. The CDR3 is 13 amino acids. CDR3 sequence (DNA): TGCTCCAGCTGCCAAGGTAGGGGCAAGACCCAGTACTTC. It specifies CSSCQGRGKTQYF.

This clonotype was counted a few times. Just one base apart from a much larger clone, this may be a read error. The rearrangement links TRBV7-8 to TRBJ2-1; 11 bases line up with TRBD2. Germline lookup yields CDR1 SGHVS and CDR2 FQNEAQ. The CDR3 has 17 amino acids. For the CDR3, the DNA is TGTGCCAGCTCTGCTAGCGGGAGGTCTGGCTCCTACGATGAGCAGTTCTTC. It specifies CASSASGRSGSYDEQFF.

This clonotype has more than one count but fewer than ten. In this CDR3 the conserved last residue, phenylalanine or tryptophan, is missing, so a read error is likely. The rearrangement links TRBV5-5 to TRBJ2-5, with 9 bases that match TRBD2. Germline-derived CDR1 and CDR2 are SGHKS and YYEKEE (reference sequence). With 1 base clipped from V and 5 bases from J, the junction kept 9 bases outside the gene matches. The CDR3 covers 16 residues. The DNA of the CDR3 is TGTGCCAGCAGCTTGATCGGGACTAGCTCTGGGGAGACCCAGTACTCC. It specifies CASSLIGTSSGETQYS.

In this sample, this clonotype turned up a few times. Since a much larger clone is just one base distant, this may be a read error. The chain couples TRBV5-8 to TRBJ2-1, with TRBD1 matching 10 bases. The germline CDR1 and CDR2 sequences are SGHTS and YDEGEE. The CDR3 runs 15 residues. In DNA, the CDR3 is TGTGTCAGCAGCCTGGGGGGACAGGGGACAAATGAGCAGTTCTTC. Its translation: CVSSLGGQGTNEQFF.

For this clonotype: An end of the junction differs from the germline gene, which may be a read error. The chain carries TRBV12-3 or TRBV12-4 and TRBJ2-6; D gene unclear. The CDR3 has 13 amino acids. This CDR3 reads CDSSPSGANVLTF. For the CDR3, the DNA is TGTGACAGCAGCCCTTCTGGGGCCAACGTCCTGACTTTC.

V gene TRBV6-2 or TRBV6-3 combines with J gene TRBJ2-1; 13 positions agree with TRBD2. J lost 7 bases, V lost 5 bases, and 8 bases had no gene match. CDR3 length equals 16 residues. Germline lookup yields CDR1 MNHEY and CDR2 SVGEGT. CDR3 sequence (DNA): TGTGCCAGCAGTCCCCGGACTAGCGGGAGAGCAAATGAGCAGTTCTTC. This encodes CASSPRTSGRANEQFF.

In regard to this clonotype: This may be a read error: a much more frequent sequence differs by one nucleotide. The chain carries TRBV7-9 and TRBJ2-5; D gene ambiguous. Germline loops: CDR1 SEHNR, CDR2 FQNEAQ (reference sequence). The CDR3 length is 11 residues. Here the CDR3 DNA reads TGTGTCAGCGCTGAAGAGCAGACCCAGTACTTC. It translates to CVSAEEQTQYF.

About this clonotype: One end of the junction is discordant with germline, which a read error may explain. The J gene is TRBJ2-1, the V gene TRBV29-1, with TRBD2 identical over 7 bases. Germline lookup yields CDR1 SQVTM and CDR2 ANQGSEA. The CDR3 is 15 amino acids. As DNA, the CDR3 is TGCAGCACCAGAAGCGGGATGAGCTCCTACAATGAGCAGCTCTTC. Translating it yields CSTRSGMSSYNEQLF.

On this clonotype itself: The junction and the germline gene differ at one end; a read error may be behind it. The chain is built from TRBV6-5 and TRBJ2-5, with D maybe TRBD1 (6 bases). This CDR3 contains 14 residues. Germline-derived CDR1 and CDR2 are MNHEY and SVGAGI. In DNA, the CDR3 is TGCGCCGGCAGTTACATCGGACAGCAAGAGGCCCAGTACTTC. As protein: CAGSYIGQQEAQYF.

As to this clonotype: The junction does not match germline at one end; this may be a read error. The chain employs TRBV5-4 and TRBJ1-5; D unclear. The length of the CDR3 is 13 residues. Germline loops: CDR1 SGHNT, CDR2 YYREEE (reference sequence). The chain's CDR3 is CASSLGSNQSQHF. CDR3 sequence (DNA): TGTGCCAGCAGCTTGGGGAGCAATCAGTCCCAGCATTTT.

This clonotype was recorded once. As the CDR3 is not closed by the conserved phenylalanine or tryptophan, this likely results from a read error. J is TRBJ2-7 and V is TRBV29-1; tentatively, D is TRBD1 (6 bases). Germline values: CDR1 SQVTM, CDR2 ANQGSEA. The CDR3 is 12 residues long. In DNA form, the CDR3 reads TGTAGCGTTGAAGTGGGGGCTGGCGAGCAGTACATC. Translated: CSVEVGAGEQYI.

A remark on this clonotype: This may be a read error, as it is one base from a much larger clone. The chain joins TRBV7-9 to TRBJ1-1; D unclear. The CDR3 has 11 residues. Germline V gene data show CDR1 as SEHNR and CDR2 as FQNEAQ (reference sequence). CDR3 bases: TGTGCCTCTGGGCTCGGATCTGAAGTTTTCTTT. It codes for CASGLGSEVFF.

A word on this clonotype: Given the absence of the conserved phenylalanine or tryptophan at the CDR3 end, a read error is likely. The chain is built from TRBV29-1 and TRBJ1-1; TRBD1 matches at 8 bases. V lost 6 bases to trimming and J lost 3 bases; unmatched junction nucleotides: 6. This CDR3 is built from 13 residues. Germline V gene lookup returns CDR1 SQVTM and CDR2 ANQGSEA. CDR3 sequence (DNA): TGCAGCGTCGACACAGGGGGGGACACTGAAGCTTTCTAT. It translates to CSVDTGGDTEAFY.

In the case of this clonotype: The junction does not match germline at one end; this may be a read error. This chain uses TRBV6-5 with TRBJ2-3, with D perhaps TRBD1 (6 bases). This CDR3 is built from 15 residues. Germline values: CDR1 MNHEY, CDR2 SVGAGI. This chain's CDR3 is CVSSPDSFSTDTQYF. The CDR3 bases are TGTGTCAGCAGCCCGGACAGCTTTAGCACAGATACGCAGTATTTT.

Details on this clonotype: Since a much larger clone is just one base distant, this may be a read error. The J gene is TRBJ2-5, the V gene TRBV7-9; no clear D. This CDR3 is 12 amino acids long. Germline V gene sequence: CDR1 SEHNR, CDR2 FQNEAQ (reference sequence). The CDR3 nucleotides read TGTCCCAGCAGTCCCTTTGGGGAGACCCAGTACTTC. Translated: CPSSPFGETQYF.

V gene TRBV30 combines with J gene TRBJ2-5, with D unclear. Between the trimmed V and J ends, which lost 3 bases and 5 bases, there was a span of 13 bases. This CDR3 is built from 13 residues. The germline V gene has CDR1 GTSNPN and CDR2 SVGIG (reference sequence). DNA for the CDR3: TGTGCCTGGAGCATCGGGTCCCACGAGACCCAGTACTTC. Amino acids: CAWSIGSHETQYF.

About this clonotype itself: The junction shows a germline mismatch at one end, possibly a read error. The rearrangement links TRBV4-2 to TRBJ2-7; D perhaps matches TRBD2 (5 bases). CDR1 and CDR2 (germline): LGHNA, YNFKEQ. This CDR3 region has 15 residues. The CDR3 is CAGSQDRLASTEQYF. The CDR3 DNA follows: TGTGCCGGCAGCCAAGATAGGCTAGCAAGTACCGAGCAGTACTTC.

The V call is TRBV29-1, the J call TRBJ2-1, with D perhaps TRBD2 (5 bases). This CDR3 comprises 13 residues. V was cut by 8 bases and J by 10 bases, with 21 bases left in between. Germline assignment: CDR1 SQVTM and CDR2 ANQGSEA. CDR3 sequence (DNA): TGCAGCTTTGCCATGGTAGGCCCGGGAGAGCAGTTCTTC. Translated: CSFAMVGPGEQFF.

The chain uses TRBV29-1 and TRBJ2-7; 8 positions agree with TRBD1. V shed 4 bases and J 4 bases; nucleotides not matched to a gene: 6. The CDR3 runs 13 residues. Germline assignment: CDR1 SQVTM and CDR2 ANQGSEA. CDR3: CSVGQGNVYEQYF. CDR3 nucleotide sequence: TGCAGCGTTGGACAGGGGAATGTTTACGAGCAGTACTTC.

J is TRBJ2-7 and V is TRBV29-1; D ambiguous. The germline V gene encodes CDR1 SQVTM and CDR2 ANQGSEA. The ends were cut back, 7 bases at V and 3 bases at J, with 25 bases in the middle. The CDR3 sequence is 16 residues long. In DNA form, the CDR3 reads TGCAGCGCCATGACATCTGGGAACGGCACTCTCTACGAGCAGTACTTC. Its translation: CSAMTSGNGTLYEQYF.

This clonotype was detected once. Germline and junction disagree at one end, which may indicate a read error. This sequence joins TRBV4-1 and TRBJ2-7; D could derive from TRBD1 or TRBD2 (5 bases each). This CDR3 has 16 residues. In germline, CDR1 is MGHRA, CDR2 YSYEKL. The CDR3: CASSQDRTGATLERHF. CDR3 bases: TGCGCCAGCAGCCAAGATCGAACAGGTGCCACCCTCGAGCGGCACTTC.

Note on this clonotype: A read error may account for a junction end that differs from germline. V usage is TRBV18 and J usage is TRBJ1-5; D might be TRBD1 (5 bases). The CDR3 covers 14 residues. Looked up from germline, CDR1 is KGHSH and CDR2 is LQKENI. This CDR3 reads CASSTPKTDQPQHF. In DNA form, the CDR3 reads TGTGCCAGCTCAACACCGAAGACAGATCAGCCCCAGCATTTT.

A word on this clonotype: A much larger clone lies a single base off, so this may be a read error. The V and J genes are TRBV6-5 and TRBJ2-3; D call uncertain. The V gene lost 6 bases and the J gene lost 3 bases, with 10 bases spanning the gap. The CDR3 has 13 amino acids. Germline V gene lookup returns CDR1 MNHEY and CDR2 SVGAGI. CDR3 in amino acids: CASRAGTTDTQYF. CDR3 coding DNA: TGTGCCAGCAGGGCAGGTACTACAGATACGCAGTATTTT.

This clonotype was observed many times. The chain carries TRBV6-1 and TRBJ2-2, with 8 bases fitting TRBD1. V was clipped by 4 bases and J by 3 bases; unmatched bases: 7. This CDR3 is built from 16 residues. CDR1 is MNHNS, CDR2 SASEGT, per germline. CDR3 sequence reads: CASSVVTGGHTGELFF. CDR3 nucleotides: TGTGCCAGCAGTGTCGTCACAGGGGGTCACACCGGGGAGCTGTTTTTT.

The chain couples TRBV9 to TRBJ2-7, with 7 positions matching TRBD1. CDR1 and CDR2 from the germline V gene are SGDLS and YYNGEE. The length of the CDR3 is 17 residues. Trimming took 4 bases from V and 2 from J; bases not matched to a gene: 15. Written as DNA, the CDR3 is TGTGCCAGCAGCTTAGGCCGAGGGGGCACCCTAACCTACGAGCAGTACTTC. Translated, it gives CASSLGRGGTLTYEQYF.